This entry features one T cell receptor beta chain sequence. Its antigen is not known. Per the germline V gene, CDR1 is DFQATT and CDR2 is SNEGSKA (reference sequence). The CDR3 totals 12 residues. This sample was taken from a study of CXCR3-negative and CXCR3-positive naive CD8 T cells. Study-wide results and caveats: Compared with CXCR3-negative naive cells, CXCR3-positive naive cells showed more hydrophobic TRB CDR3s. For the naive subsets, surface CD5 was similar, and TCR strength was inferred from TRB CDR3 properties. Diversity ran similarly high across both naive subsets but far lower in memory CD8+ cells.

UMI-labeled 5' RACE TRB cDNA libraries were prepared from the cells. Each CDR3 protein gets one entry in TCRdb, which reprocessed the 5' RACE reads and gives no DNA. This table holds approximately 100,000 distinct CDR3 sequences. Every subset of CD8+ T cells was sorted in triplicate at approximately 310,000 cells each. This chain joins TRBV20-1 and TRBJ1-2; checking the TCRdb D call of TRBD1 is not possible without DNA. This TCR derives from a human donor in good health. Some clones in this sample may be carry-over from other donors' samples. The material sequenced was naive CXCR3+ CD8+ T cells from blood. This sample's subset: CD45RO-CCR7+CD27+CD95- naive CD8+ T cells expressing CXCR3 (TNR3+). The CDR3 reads CSARQGDYGYTF.